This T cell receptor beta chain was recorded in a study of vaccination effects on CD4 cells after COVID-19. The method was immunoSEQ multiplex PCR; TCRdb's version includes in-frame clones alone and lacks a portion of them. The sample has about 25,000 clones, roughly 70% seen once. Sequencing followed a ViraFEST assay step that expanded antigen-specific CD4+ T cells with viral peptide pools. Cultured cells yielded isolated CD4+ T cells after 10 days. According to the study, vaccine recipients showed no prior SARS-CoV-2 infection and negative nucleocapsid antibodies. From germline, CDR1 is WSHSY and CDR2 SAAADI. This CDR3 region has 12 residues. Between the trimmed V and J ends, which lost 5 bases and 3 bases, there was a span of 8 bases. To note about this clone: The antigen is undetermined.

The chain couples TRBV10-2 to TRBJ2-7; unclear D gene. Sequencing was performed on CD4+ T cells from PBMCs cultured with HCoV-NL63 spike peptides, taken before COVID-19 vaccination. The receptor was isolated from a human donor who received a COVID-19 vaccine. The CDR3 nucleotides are TGCGCCAGCAGTCCCCAGAGCTACGAGCAGTACTTC. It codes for CASSPQSYEQYF.